A selection of T cell receptor beta chains follows, all from one sample in a study of blood T cell repertoires in COVID-19. The repertoire was sequenced with immunoSEQ multiplex PCR; TCRdb's copy has only in-frame clones and lacks some. Of around 100,000 clones in the sample, 70% to 90% were seen once. The specimen sequenced was peripheral blood. Source of these receptors: a woman in her 70s who had recovered from COVID-19. CDR3s include the opening cysteine and the closing phenylalanine or tryptophan. A D gene is named only where the DNA matches it firmly. Not all rows give a size; the values are once, few, many and, for expanded clones, a class.

.	TRBV7-9	TRBD2	TRBJ2-7	CASSQVPSGDYEQYF	TGTGCCAGCAGCCAAGTTCCTAGCGGGGACTACGAGCAGTACTTC
few	TRBV5-1	TRBD1	TRBJ2-7	CASNTKGGAAEQYF	TGCGCCAGCAACACCAAAGGGGGCGCGGCCGAGCAGTACTTC
.	TRBV27	.	TRBJ2-2	CASSLRQPTGELFF	TGTGCCAGCAGTTTGAGGCAGCCCACCGGGGAGCTGTTTTTT
.	TRBV28	TRBD2	TRBJ2-7	CASRVGGSSYEQYF	TGTGCCAGCAGGGTCGGCGGGAGCTCCTACGAGCAGTACTTC
.	TRBV6-2/TRBV6-3	TRBD2	TRBJ2-5	CASSRSTSGIGVETQYF	TGTGCCAGCAGCCGTTCGACTAGCGGGATAGGAGTGGAGACCCAGTACTTC
.	TRBV4-3	.	TRBJ2-3	CASSQGGGGADTQYF	TGCGCCAGCAGCCAAGGGGGCGGCGGCGCAGATACGCAGTATTTT
.	TRBV7-2	TRBD1	TRBJ2-3	CASSSNRGYTQYF	TGTGCCAGCAGCTCAAACAGGGGGTATACGCAGTATTTT
.	TRBV28	.	TRBJ2-2	CASQKHDTGELFF	TGTGCCAGCCAAAAGCACGACACCGGGGAGCTGTTTTTT
.	TRBV19	.	TRBJ2-3	CASRSLYNLTDTQYF	TGTGCCAGTAGATCATTGTACAATCTCACAGATACGCAGTATTTT
few	TRBV7-3	.	TRBJ2-5	CASSSRVWETQYF	TGTGCCAGCAGCTCCAGGGTATGGGAGACCCAGTACTTC
.	TRBV10-3	TRBD1	TRBJ1-6	CAISDLGQPNSPLHF	TGTGCCATCAGTGATCTGGGACAGCCAAATTCACCCCTCCACTTT
.	TRBV28	TRBD1	TRBJ1-2	CASCRAGGAEADGYTF	TGTGCCAGCTGCCGGGCAGGGGGCGCAGAAGCTGATGGCTACACCTTC
.	TRBV5-1	TRBD1	TRBJ1-4	CASSLANRGDEKLFF	TGCGCCAGCAGCTTGGCCAACAGGGGCGATGAAAAACTGTTTTTT
.	TRBV19	TRBD1	TRBJ2-4	CASIDRDRENIQYF	TGTGCCAGCATAGACCGGGACAGGGAAAACATTCAGTACTTC
.	TRBV5-8	TRBD1	TRBJ2-3	CASSSPQGANTDTQYF	TGTGCCAGCAGCTCCCCTCAGGGGGCGAACACAGATACGCAGTATTTT
.	TRBV2	TRBD1	TRBJ1-2	CASRGTGVGYTF	TGTGCCAGCAGAGGGACAGGGGTTGGCTACACCTTC
.	TRBV28	.	TRBJ1-2	CATHRANYGYTF	TGTGCCACCCACAGGGCCAACTATGGCTACACCTTC
few	TRBV4-3	.	TRBJ2-3	CASSQRAVGTDTQYF	TGCGCCAGCAGCCAGAGGGCGGTCGGCACAGATACGCAGTATTTT
.	TRBV2	.	TRBJ1-5	CASSPIGTAGSPQHF	TGTGCCAGCAGTCCCATCGGGACTGCGGGTTCGCCCCAGCATTTT
.	TRBV6-2/TRBV6-3	TRBD1	TRBJ1-1	CASSYGVVRRGQNTEAFF	TGTGCCAGCAGTTACGGGGTTGTTCGGAGGGGGCAAAACACTGAAGCTTTCTTT
once	TRBV4-2	.	TRBJ2-3	CASSQEPRGADTQYF	TGTGCCAGCAGCCAAGAACCCAGGGGCGCAGATACGCAGTATTTT
.	TRBV5-5	.	TRBJ1-2	CASSLGGEGDGYTF	TGTGCCAGCAGCTTGGGGGGGGAAGGGGATGGCTACACCTTC
.	TRBV4-1	.	TRBJ1-5	CASSQGGYGAQHF	TGCGCCAGCAGCCAGGGGGGATACGGCGCCCAGCATTTT
.	TRBV30	.	TRBJ1-6	CAWSSGSDSPLHF	TGTGCCTGGAGTAGCGGGAGCGATTCACCCCTCCACTTT
.	TRBV29-1	.	TRBJ2-2	CSVEPGSNTGELFF	TGCAGCGTTGAACCGGGGTCAAACACCGGGGAGCTGTTTTTT
.	TRBV7-7	TRBD2	TRBJ2-3	CASSQTSVTDTQYF	TGTGCTAGCAGCCAGACTAGCGTGACAGATACGCAGTATTTT
.	TRBV4-3	TRBD2	TRBJ2-6	CASSQDASGRLGANVLTF	TGCGCCAGCAGCCAAGATGCTAGCGGGAGGCTCGGGGCCAACGTCCTGACTTTC